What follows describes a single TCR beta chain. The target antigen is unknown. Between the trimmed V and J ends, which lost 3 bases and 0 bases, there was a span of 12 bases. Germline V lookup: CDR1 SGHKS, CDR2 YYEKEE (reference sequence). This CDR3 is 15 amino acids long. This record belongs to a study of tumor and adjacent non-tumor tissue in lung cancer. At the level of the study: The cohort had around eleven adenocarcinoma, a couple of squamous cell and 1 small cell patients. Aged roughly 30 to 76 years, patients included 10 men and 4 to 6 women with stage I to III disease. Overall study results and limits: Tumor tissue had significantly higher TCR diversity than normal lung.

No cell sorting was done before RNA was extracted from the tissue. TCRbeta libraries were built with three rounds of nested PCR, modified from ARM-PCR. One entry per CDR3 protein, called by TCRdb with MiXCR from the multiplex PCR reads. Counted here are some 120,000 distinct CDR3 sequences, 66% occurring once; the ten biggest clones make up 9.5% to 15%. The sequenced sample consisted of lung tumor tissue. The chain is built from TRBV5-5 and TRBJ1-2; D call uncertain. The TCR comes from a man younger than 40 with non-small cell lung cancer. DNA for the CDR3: TGTGCCAGCAGCTCGGATGGAGGGTCTAACTATGGCTACACCTTC. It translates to CASSSDGGSNYGYTF.